The T cell receptor (beta chain) under discussion was sequenced for a study of blood T cell repertoires in COVID-19. Study-wide background: Acute and convalescent COVID-19 specimens originated in the United States, Italy and Spain. In each case, the material was cDNA or gDNA derived from T cells, B-cell-depleted T cells, or PBMCs.

Original processing notes: Reference gene primer amplification gave estimated nucleated cell counts. Assay used: immunoSEQ multiplex PCR; TCRdb lists only in-frame clones, some missing. V and J calls and clone size are given by that table; D and trimming were obtained from the DNA. The sample lists about 200,000 clones, about 85% occurring once. J was trimmed by 3 bases and V by 6 bases; bases with no gene match: 14. CDR1 is LGHNA and CDR2 is YNFKEQ in the germline V gene. The CDR3 is 18 residues long. This chain connects TRBV4-2 to TRBJ2-7, with 13 nucleotides matching TRBD2. The sequence was collected from a man aged 55 to 70 with active or convalescent COVID-19. Sequenced input: peripheral blood. The CDR3 region has the DNA TGTGCCAGCAGGCGAACTGGGACTAGCGGGGTTTCTGGCTACGAGCAGTACTTC. It is translated as CASRRTGTSGVSGYEQYF.